Listed below are T cell receptor beta chains from one sample, sequenced in a study of vaccination and CD4 T cells after COVID-19. One entry per CDR3 protein results from TCRdb running MiXCR on the PCR reads. The repertoire holds 10,000 or so distinct CDR3 sequences, with 32% as singletons. Which antigens these TCRs recognize remains unknown. Sequenced material: CD4+ T cells from blood, cultured in vitro. These receptors all stem from a human donor in good health. Both conserved end residues are trimmed from each CDR3.

CDR3	length	V	J
ASTPDSFGTEAF	12	TRBV2	TRBJ1-1
ASSYQLLADGELF	13	TRBV6-5	TRBJ2-2
ASSPTGAGYYGYT	13	TRBV6-2/TRBV6-3	TRBJ1-2
ASPSRDTENTEAF	13	TRBV6-1	TRBJ1-1
ASISLQGLNTGELF	14	TRBV6-1	TRBJ2-2
ASSGRSVYEQY	11	TRBV6-1	TRBJ2-7
ASSADNSNQPQH	12	TRBV9	TRBJ1-5
ASSVEAGATSGTQY	14	TRBV9	TRBJ2-3
ATSDFETGGERGGELF	16	TRBV24-1	TRBJ2-2
ATSSGLQETQY	11	TRBV15	TRBJ2-5
ASSYSIPGTGGDQPQH	16	TRBV6-5	TRBJ1-5
SARGGLAVETQY	12	TRBV20-1	TRBJ2-5
ATSDPHPRNTGELF	14	TRBV24-1	TRBJ2-2
ASSLPSGTATYEQY	14	TRBV7-2	TRBJ2-7
ASSPQGKSHEQY	12	TRBV5-4	TRBJ2-7
ASSQTGQIGYGYT	13	TRBV4-3	TRBJ1-2
ASSYTGRGDYGYT	13	TRBV28	TRBJ1-2
ASKGHFATNEKLF	13	TRBV28	TRBJ1-4
SASPSGSTEAF	11	TRBV20-1	TRBJ1-1
ASSPTSGLDSGANVLT	16	TRBV18	TRBJ2-6
AYSRGTVYNEQF	12	TRBV30	TRBJ2-1
ASSQDKTGYEQY	12	TRBV4-2	TRBJ2-7
SASNTRESTDTQY	13	TRBV20-1	TRBJ2-3
ASSFRAGTTSTDTQY	15	TRBV11-2	TRBJ2-3
ASSYATGVNTGELL	14	TRBV6-5	TRBJ2-2
ASNRQTQNSPLH	12	TRBV25-1	TRBJ1-6
ASSASSYNEQF	11	TRBV7-3	TRBJ2-1
SATRLAETREQY	12	TRBV20-1	TRBJ2-7
SAPGALGYGYT	11	TRBV20-1	TRBJ1-2
AISGSGGNTEAF	12	TRBV10-3	TRBJ1-1
ASSRQNTEAF	10	TRBV19	TRBJ1-1
ASSLGYNEQF	10	TRBV7-6	TRBJ2-1
ASSLAGSYTDTQY	13	TRBV6-1	TRBJ2-3
ASSTQGLNGYT	11	TRBV28	TRBJ1-2
ASSPPGRIMNTEAF	14	TRBV28	TRBJ1-1
ASSKGTNYCFLQETQY	16	TRBV21-1	TRBJ2-5
ASSLFIGPSYEQY	13	TRBV4-3	TRBJ2-7
SARDSRDQTQY	11	TRBV20-1	TRBJ2-5
SAITTSYGDTQY	12	TRBV20-1	TRBJ2-3
SQAGGGYNEQF	11	TRBV20-1	TRBJ2-1
ASSSMGLAGGPSIPDTQY	18	TRBV5-1	TRBJ2-3
AGSYLGGQDTEAF	13	TRBV6-7	TRBJ1-1
SAGGLSNQPQH	11	TRBV20-1	TRBJ1-5
ASSYSGSLQF	10	TRBV6-5	TRBJ2-1